What follows are 10 T cell receptor beta chains derived from one specimen sequenced in a study of blood T cell repertoires in COVID-19 (TCRdb year 2020). The method behind the library was the immunoSEQ multiplex PCR assay. TCRdb retrieved this table from immuneACCESS and kept in-frame rearrangements only. Not all clones are present; in checked studies, unresolved V genes account for under half, and no reason is known for the remainder. This sample comprises 120,000 or so clones, 69% of them detected only once. The ten most abundant clones make up 2.2% of the sample. The sample taken for sequencing was peripheral blood. The receptors derive from a woman aged 65 to 85 with acute or convalescent COVID-19.

V gene TRBV29-1 combines with J gene TRBJ1-2; D is perhaps TRBD1 (5 bases). V was pared by 4 bases and J by 5 bases, with 11 bases between. Germline-derived CDR1 and CDR2 are SQVTM and ANQGSEA. The CDR3 sequence is 12 residues long. The DNA for the CDR3 is TGCAGCGTTGCGGACACCGCGTATGGCTACACCTTC. It yields the protein CSVADTAYGYTF.

This clone was counted once. V is TRBV4-3 and J is TRBJ1-2; 7 nucleotides line up with TRBD1. This CDR3 spans 16 amino acids. Germline loops: CDR1 LGHNA, CDR2 YSLEER. Losses at the gene ends were 4 bases for V and 4 bases for J; bases not matched to a gene: 12. CDR3 sequence reads: CASSLSVQGSGYGYTF. The CDR3 DNA is TGCGCCAGCAGCCTTTCTGTACAGGGGAGCGGCTATGGCTACACCTTC.

This sequence joins TRBV4-1 and TRBJ2-2; 11 bases map to TRBD1. V was clipped by 5 bases and J by 6 bases; unmatched bases: 2. Per the germline V gene, CDR1 is MGHRA and CDR2 is YSYEKL. The CDR3 runs to 14 residues. The CDR3, as DNA: TGCGCCAGCAGCTCGGGACAGGGGGCCGGGGAGCTGTTTTTT. The encoded protein is CASSSGQGAGELFF.

This clone was seen once. The chain carries TRBV6-2 or TRBV6-3 and TRBJ2-7; 7 bases map to TRBD1. Germline V gene sequence: CDR1 MNHEY, CDR2 SVGEGT. The CDR3 loop spans 15 amino acids. Trimming removed 7 bases from V and 3 bases from J; junction bases left unmatched: 12. In DNA, the CDR3 is TGTGCCAGCACCCCAGGGGACAGTTGGGTCTACGAGCAGTACTTC. Translated: CASTPGDSWVYEQYF.

J is TRBJ2-7 and V is TRBV4-3; D may be TRBD1 (6 bases). Germline V gene data show CDR1 as LGHNA and CDR2 as YSLEER. The ends were cut back, 3 bases at V and 4 bases at J, with 10 bases in the middle. This CDR3 is built from 13 residues. The CDR3 DNA follows: TGCGCCAGCAGCCACACCGGACAGTACGAGCAGTACTTC. It specifies CASSHTGQYEQYF.

The chain employs TRBV30 and TRBJ1-4; D possibly corresponds to TRBD1 (5 bases). V gave up 3 bases and J gave up 8 bases, with 7 bases separating them. This CDR3 is 11 amino acids long. CDR1 and CDR2 from the germline V gene are GTSNPN and SVGIG (reference sequence). The CDR3 loop is CAWRGVEKLFF. The CDR3 DNA sequence: TGTGCCTGGAGAGGGGTGGAAAAACTGTTTTTT. Together with reference TRBV30 and TRBJ1-4, the CDR3 gives the full variable domain: SQTIHQWPATLVQPVGSPLSLECTVEGTSNPNLYWYRQAAGRGLQLLFYSVGIGQISSEVPQNLSASRPQDRQFILSSKKLLLSDSGFYLCAWRGVEKLFFGSGTQLSVL.

Many counts were recorded for this clone. J is TRBJ1-5 and V is TRBV6-6, with D perhaps TRBD1 (5 bases). Germline V gene lookup returns CDR1 MNHNY and CDR2 SVGAGI (reference sequence). The ends were cut back, 2 bases at V and 0 bases at J, with 11 bases in the middle. This CDR3 is built from 16 residues. CDR3 nucleotide sequence: TGTGCCAGCAGTTACCAGGGCGGGACTAGCAATCAGCCCCAGCATTTT. It codes for CASSYQGGTSNQPQHF.

This clone was seen only a few times. This chain links TRBV18 with TRBJ2-4, with D tentatively TRBD1 (5 bases). The CDR3 consists of 16 residues. Germline CDR1 and CDR2: KGHSH and LQKENI. V was cut by 0 bases and J by 1 base, with 10 bases left in between. Here the CDR3 reads CASSPPGNRAKNIQYF. CDR3 nucleotides: TGTGCCAGCTCACCACCGGGAAACAGGGCCAAAAACATTCAGTACTTC.

The V call is TRBV7-2, the J call TRBJ1-2; no definite D call. Trimming removed 5 bases at V and 2 bases at J, with 9 bases between. The length of the CDR3 is 13 residues. Germline CDR1 is SGHTA and CDR2 is FQGNSA. The CDR3 sequence: CASSPTRNYGYTF. CDR3 nucleotide sequence: TGTGCCAGCAGCCCCACTAGGAACTATGGCTACACCTTC.

V usage is TRBV4-3 and J usage is TRBJ2-1; 10 bases line up with TRBD2. After removal of 1 base from V and 7 bases from J, the junction contained 7 bases not matched to a gene. This CDR3 contains 16 residues. The germline V gene encodes CDR1 LGHNA and CDR2 YSLEER. The CDR3 bases are TGCGCCAGCAGCCAAGCTCTAGCGGGGGCAGGGAATGAGCAGTTCTTC. Its protein product is CASSQALAGAGNEQFF.